One sample yielded the 32 T cell receptor beta chains listed below, sequenced in a study of CD8 T cells in Susac syndrome. RNA was extracted with the RNeasy kit, and a quantity of 0.5 to 1 ug was reverse transcribed using random hexamers. TCRdb re-analysed the immunoSEQ multiplex PCR reads in MiXCR, keeping a single row per CDR3 protein. Counted here are under 550,000 distinct CDR3 sequences, around 85% occurring once; the ten biggest clones make up roughly 0.11%. Sequencing was carried out using CD8+ T cells from PBMCs. Receptor source: a human donor with multiple sclerosis.

The V gene is TRBV7-9, the J gene TRBJ2-7; 9 nucleotides align to TRBD2. The CDR3 covers 15 residues. Trimming at V came to 5 bases and at J to 5 bases, leaving 10 bases not matched to a gene. In germline, CDR1 is SEHNR, CDR2 FQNEAQ (reference sequence). The DNA for the CDR3 is TGTGCCAGCAGCCGTCATAGCGGGAGTGGCAACGAGCAGTACTTC. Translated: CASSRHSGSGNEQYF.

The chain carries TRBV25-1 and TRBJ2-1; 7 nucleotides agree with TRBD1. Trimming took 3 bases from V and 6 from J; bases not matched to a gene: 11. The CDR3 has 16 residues. In germline, CDR1 is MGHDK, CDR2 SYGVNS. CDR3 DNA: TGTGCCAGCAGTGACAAGGACAGGTTCATCCCCAATGAGCAGTTCTTC. It yields the protein CASSDKDRFIPNEQFF.

V is TRBV27 and J is TRBJ2-1; 13 positions match TRBD2. Germline V CDR1 and CDR2: MNHEY, SMNVEV (reference sequence). CDR3 length equals 16 residues. The V segment lost 4 bases and the J segment 9 bases; nucleotides outside the gene matches: 9. The CDR3, as DNA: TGTGCCAGCAGTTGGGGACTAGCGGGGACCTTAGCTGAGCAGTTCTTC. This encodes CASSWGLAGTLAEQFF.

This clonotype was seen only once. CDR3 bases: TGTGCCAGCAGCTTATCCTGGGGGGAGGCGACAGATACGCAGTATTTT. Its translation is CASSLSWGEATDTQYF. The rearrangement joins TRBV7-6 to TRBJ2-3; the D gene is possibly TRBD2 (6 bases). CDR1 is SGHVS and CDR2 is FNYEAQ in the germline V gene. The length of the CDR3 is 16 residues. V gave up 2 bases and J gave up 3 bases, with 15 bases separating them.

The chain recombines TRBV28 with TRBJ2-7; D not certain. Trimming removed 3 bases at V and 2 bases at J, with 11 bases between. CDR3 size: 14 residues. Germline V gene sequence: CDR1 MDHEN, CDR2 SYDVKM. The CDR3 DNA reads TGTGCCAGCAGTTTTCCGCCAGTGACCTACGAGCAGTACTTC. Residues: CASSFPPVTYEQYF.

The chain joins TRBV7-6 to TRBJ2-1; either TRBD1 or TRBD2 may supply D (5 bases each). Germline V gene lookup returns CDR1 SGHVS and CDR2 FNYEAQ. The CDR3 covers 12 residues. Trimming cost V 3 bases and J 9 bases, with 9 bases left between them. The CDR3 nucleotides are TGTGCCAGCAGCTTTCTCGGGGCTGAGCAGTTCTTC. Protein product: CASSFLGAEQFF. The whole variable domain, filled in from reference TRBV7-6 and TRBJ2-1, reads GAGVSQSPRYKVTKRGQDVALRCDPISGHVSLYWYRQALGQGPEFLTYFNYEAQQDKSGLPNDRFSAERPEGSISTLTIQRTEQRDSAMYRCASSFLGAEQFFGPGTRLTVL.

The rearrangement joins TRBV9 to TRBJ2-2; D is unclear. CDR1 is SGDLS, CDR2 YYNGEE, per germline. The CDR3 spans 14 residues. With 6 bases removed from V and 0 bases from J, the gap between germline ends came to 9 bases. CDR3 protein: CASMPYANTGELFF. For the CDR3, the DNA is TGTGCCAGCATGCCGTACGCGAACACCGGGGAGCTGTTTTTT.

This chain joins TRBV6-2 or TRBV6-3 and TRBJ2-5; 7 positions agree with TRBD2. Germline CDR1 MNHEY, CDR2 SVGEGT. Trimming took 2 bases from V and 2 from J; bases not matched to a gene: 8. The CDR3 runs 16 residues. Here the CDR3 DNA reads TGTGCCAGCAGTTACCTCCGGGAGGACCTACAAGAGACCCAGTACTTC. It specifies CASSYLREDLQETQYF.

V gene TRBV10-3 combines with J gene TRBJ2-3; possibly TRBD2 for D (6 bases). The CDR3 consists of 14 residues. The germline V and J ends were trimmed by 4 bases and 2 bases, with 10 bases remaining between them. The germline gives CDR1 ENHRY, CDR2 SYGVKD. CDR3 region: CAISARGPTDTQYF. The DNA for the CDR3 is TGTGCCATCAGTGCGCGGGGCCCCACAGATACGCAGTATTTT.

The rearrangement uses TRBV6-1 and TRBJ2-1; either TRBD1 or TRBD2 may supply D (5 bases each). Germline-derived CDR1 and CDR2 are MNHNS and SASEGT. The length of the CDR3 is 15 residues. Trimming took 4 bases from V and 7 from J, leaving 17 bases between them. CDR3 sequence (DNA): TGTGCCAGCAGTGCCCCGGGACGCTCCGTGAATGAGCAGTTCTTC. Translation gives CASSAPGRSVNEQFF.

The chain couples TRBV15 to TRBJ1-1, with TRBD1 identical over 11 bases. V shed 0 bases and J 5 bases; nucleotides not matched to a gene: 5. The CDR3 consists of 16 residues. From germline, CDR1 is LNHNV and CDR2 YYDKDF (reference sequence). The CDR3 is CATSRERTGGLTEAFF. CDR3 nucleotide sequence: TGTGCCACCAGCAGAGAAAGGACAGGGGGCTTGACTGAAGCTTTCTTT.

The rearrangement joins TRBV6-1 to TRBJ2-7; TRBD1 aligns across 10 bases. This CDR3 contains 13 residues. The V gene end was trimmed by 5 bases and the J gene end by 6 bases; junction bases not matched to a gene: 4. Germline CDR1 and CDR2: MNHNS and SASEGT. The CDR3 region is CASSPGTGAEQYF. The CDR3 DNA sequence: TGTGCCAGCAGTCCCGGGACAGGGGCCGAGCAGTACTTC.

The genes are TRBV19 and TRBJ2-7, with D possibly called TRBD1 or TRBD2 (6 bases each). Between the trimmed V and J ends, which lost 5 bases and 0 bases, there was a span of 11 bases. Germline V gene data show CDR1 as LNHDA and CDR2 as SQIVND (reference sequence). The CDR3 consists of 14 residues. The chain's CDR3 is CASSERGVSYEQYF. As DNA, the CDR3 is TGTGCCAGTAGTGAGAGGGGGGTCTCCTACGAGCAGTACTTC.

This clonotype appeared a single time. This sequence joins TRBV10-2 and TRBJ1-6; D remains unclear. This CDR3 has 13 residues. Germline CDR1 WSHSY, CDR2 SAAADI. The V end lost 0 bases, the J end lost 10 bases, and 7 bases lay between the germline ends. CDR3 amino acids: CASSESWRSPLHF. The CDR3 bases are TGCGCCAGCAGTGAGTCATGGCGGTCACCCCTCCACTTT.

CDR3 loop: CAAGFYRDPQPQHF. CDR3 nucleotide sequence: TGTGCCGCGGGGTTTTATAGGGACCCTCAGCCCCAGCATTTT. The chain couples TRBV6-1 to TRBJ1-5; maybe TRBD1 (5 bases). V shed 11 bases and J shed 6 bases, with 20 bases lying between them. The germline V gene encodes CDR1 MNHNS and CDR2 SASEGT. The length of the CDR3 is 14 residues.

This sequence joins TRBV5-1 and TRBJ2-7; D is tentatively TRBD1 or TRBD2 (5 bases each). The germline V and J ends were trimmed by 1 base and 0 bases, with 17 bases remaining between them. The germline gives CDR1 SGHRS, CDR2 YFSETQ. CDR3 size: 17 residues. The CDR3 is CASSLPASLTVSYEQYF. CDR3 DNA sequence: TGCGCCAGCAGCTTGCCCGCTAGCCTGACAGTCTCCTACGAGCAGTACTTC.

The chain joins TRBV5-5 to TRBJ1-1; 7 nucleotides line up with TRBD1. Germline V gene lookup returns CDR1 SGHKS and CDR2 YYEKEE (reference sequence). This CDR3 has 15 amino acids. J was trimmed by 2 bases and V by 4 bases; bases with no gene match: 8. CDR3 amino acids: CASSQGQSVNTEAFF. The CDR3 DNA reads TGTGCCAGCAGCCAGGGACAGAGCGTAAACACTGAAGCTTTCTTT.

The J gene is TRBJ2-7, the V gene TRBV4-2, with a weak D call TRBD2 (5 bases). CDR3 length equals 13 residues. Per the germline V gene, CDR1 is LGHNA and CDR2 is YNFKEQ. Trimming pared 3 bases from V and 5 bases from J, leaving 11 bases between. The CDR3: CASSHGIFDEQYF. CDR3 nucleotide sequence: TGTGCCAGCAGCCACGGGATCTTTGACGAGCAGTACTTC.

The rearrangement links TRBV9 to TRBJ2-3; 10 bases are shared with TRBD2. There are 18 residues in the CDR3. J was trimmed by 0 bases and V by 4 bases; bases with no gene match: 11. CDR1 is SGDLS, CDR2 YYNGEE, per germline. The chain's CDR3 is CASSLPSGGRSSTDTQYF. The CDR3 coding sequence is TGTGCCAGCAGCTTGCCTAGCGGGGGAAGATCTAGCACAGATACGCAGTATTTT.

V usage is TRBV19 and J usage is TRBJ2-7; the D gene is possibly TRBD1 (6 bases). This CDR3 comprises 15 residues. V was trimmed by 4 bases and J by 0 bases, leaving 13 bases between them. Germline assignment: CDR1 LNHDA and CDR2 SQIVND (reference sequence). DNA of the CDR3: TGTGCCAGTAGTACCCCGCAGGGGTTCTCCTACGAGCAGTACTTC. Translation gives CASSTPQGFSYEQYF.

V is TRBV6-1 and J is TRBJ1-6; perhaps TRBD1 as D (6 bases). CDR1 and CDR2 (germline): MNHNS, SASEGT. V lost 5 bases to trimming and J lost 6 bases, with 17 bases between them. The length of the CDR3 is 16 residues. The CDR3 bases are TGTGCCAGCAGTCAGGACGGGGGGCGCGGTAATTCACCCCTCCACTTT. It translates to CASSQDGGRGNSPLHF.

The J gene is TRBJ1-5, the V gene TRBV27; the D gene is possibly TRBD1 (5 bases). The CDR3 spans 15 residues. V was clipped by 2 bases and J by 0 bases, with 8 bases between them. CDR1 MNHEY and CDR2 SMNVEV come from the germline V gene (reference sequence). The CDR3 loop reads CASSLIGGSNQPQHF. In DNA form, the CDR3 reads TGTGCCAGCAGTTTAATTGGGGGTAGCAATCAGCCCCAGCATTTT.

The rearrangement uses TRBV4-1 and TRBJ2-7; D gene ambiguous. Trimming took 4 bases from V and 0 from J, leaving 13 bases between them. This CDR3 comprises 15 residues. Germline lookup yields CDR1 MGHRA and CDR2 YSYEKL. The DNA of the CDR3 is TGCGCCAGCAGCCCCACCGCCTCAAGCTCCTACGAGCAGTACTTC. Protein: CASSPTASSSYEQYF.

This sequence joins TRBV27 and TRBJ1-1, with D tentatively TRBD1 (5 bases). Trimming removed 2 bases at V and 4 bases at J, with 14 bases between. CDR1 is MNHEY, CDR2 SMNVEV, per germline (reference sequence). There are 15 residues in the CDR3. The DNA for the CDR3 is TGTGCCAGCAGTTTACTCGGACACTACGGCACTGAAGCTTTCTTT. Amino acid sequence: CASSLLGHYGTEAFF.

The J gene is TRBJ1-1, the V gene TRBV29-1; the D gene is possibly TRBD1 (5 bases). This CDR3 contains 12 residues. V was shortened by 3 bases and J by 8 bases, with 13 bases between the two germline ends. CDR1 and CDR2 from the germline V gene are SQVTM and ANQGSEA. The DNA of the CDR3 is TGCAGCGTTGAGTGGGGGTGGGCCGAAGCTTTCTTT. Its protein is CSVEWGWAEAFF.

The chain combines TRBV19 with TRBJ2-1; unclear D gene. Deletions cut 3 bases from V and 5 bases from J, with 5 bases between. The germline V gene has CDR1 LNHDA and CDR2 SQIVND (reference sequence). CDR3 size: 12 residues. Here the CDR3 DNA reads TGTGCCAGTAGTATGGCCCACAATGAGCAGTTCTTC. It encodes CASSMAHNEQFF.

V usage is TRBV4-1 and J usage is TRBJ2-1; no clear D. The V end was cut by 4 bases, the J end by 6 bases, with 10 bases between. The CDR3 consists of 13 residues. The germline CDR1 and CDR2 sequences are MGHRA and YSYEKL. DNA for the CDR3: TGCGCCAGCAGCCCTCAACGCGGCAATGAGCAGTTCTTC. Translation gives CASSPQRGNEQFF.

The chain employs TRBV12-2 and TRBJ1-1; the listed D gene, TRBD1, was not tested against the DNA. TRBV12-2 is a listed pseudogene. This CDR3 has 14 amino acids. The CDR3 region has the DNA TGTGCAAGTCGCTTAGAAGGGCGTCTCACTGAAGCTTTCTTT. As protein: CASRLEGRLTEAFF.

The chain carries TRBV27 and TRBJ2-3; D ambiguous. Trimming shortened V by 3 bases and J by 4 bases, and 17 bases separated the two germline ends. Germline values: CDR1 MNHEY, CDR2 SMNVEV (reference sequence). CDR3 length: 16 amino acids. CDR3 DNA sequence: TGTGCCAGCAGTTTGGGCTCCATTCGAGTGGCAGATACGCAGTATTTT. It yields the protein CASSLGSIRVADTQYF.

The chain carries TRBV30 and TRBJ1-2; tentative D call: TRBD1 (5 bases). This CDR3 is built from 10 residues. The V gene's germline CDR1 is GTSNPN and CDR2 SVGIG (reference sequence). Between the trimmed V and J ends, which lost 8 bases and 6 bases, there was a span of 10 bases. The CDR3 region is CALGGNGYTF. CDR3 coding DNA: TGTGCCCTCGGGGGGAATGGCTACACCTTC.

V usage is TRBV29-1 and J usage is TRBJ1-1, with no clear D. The CDR3 has 14 amino acids. CDR1 and CDR2 from the germline V gene are SQVTM and ANQGSEA. Trimming pared 3 bases from V and 1 base from J, leaving 12 bases between. The DNA of the CDR3 is TGCAGCGTTGACACTGGGGTTGGGAACACTGAAGCTTTCTTT. Translating it yields CSVDTGVGNTEAFF.

CDR3 DNA sequence: TGTGCCAGCGTCTGCCAGGGGGGTTCACCCCTCCACTTT. Translating gives CASVCQGGSPLHF. The chain joins TRBV21-1 to TRBJ1-6; the table gives TRBD1 as D, unverified against the DNA. TRBV21-1 is marked as a pseudogene. The CDR3 runs to 13 residues.